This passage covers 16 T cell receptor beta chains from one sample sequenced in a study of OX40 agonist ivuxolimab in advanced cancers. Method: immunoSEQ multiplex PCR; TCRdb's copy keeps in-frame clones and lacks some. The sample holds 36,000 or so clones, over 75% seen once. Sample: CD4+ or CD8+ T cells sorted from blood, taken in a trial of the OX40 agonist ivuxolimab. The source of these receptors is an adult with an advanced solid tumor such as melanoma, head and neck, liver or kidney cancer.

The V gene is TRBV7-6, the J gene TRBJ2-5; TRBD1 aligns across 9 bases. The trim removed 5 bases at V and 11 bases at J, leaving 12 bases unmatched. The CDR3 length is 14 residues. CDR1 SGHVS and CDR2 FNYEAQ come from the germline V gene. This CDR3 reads CASSLGQGQGEQYF. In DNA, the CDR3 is TGTGCCAGCAGCCTCGGACAGGGACAGGGAGAGCAGTACTTC.

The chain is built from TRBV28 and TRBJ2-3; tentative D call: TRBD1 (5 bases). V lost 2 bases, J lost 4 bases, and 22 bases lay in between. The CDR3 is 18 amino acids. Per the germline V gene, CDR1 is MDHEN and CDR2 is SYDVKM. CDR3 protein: CASSLERLGGASPDTQYF. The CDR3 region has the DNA TGTGCCAGCAGTTTAGAAAGGCTCGGTGGGGCGAGCCCAGATACGCAGTATTTT.

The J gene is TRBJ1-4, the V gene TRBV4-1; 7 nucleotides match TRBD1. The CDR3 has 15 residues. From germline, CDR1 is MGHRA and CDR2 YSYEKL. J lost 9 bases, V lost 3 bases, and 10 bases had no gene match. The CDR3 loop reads CASSQGTVTEQKLFF. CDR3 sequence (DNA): TGCGCCAGCAGCCAGGGGACAGTGACCGAACAAAAACTGTTTTTT.

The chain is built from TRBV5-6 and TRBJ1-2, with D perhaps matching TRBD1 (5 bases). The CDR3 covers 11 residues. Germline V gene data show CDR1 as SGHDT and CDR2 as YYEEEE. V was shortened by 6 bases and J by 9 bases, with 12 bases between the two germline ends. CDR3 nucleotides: TGTGCCAGCACCCTAGAGGGGAGCTACACCTTC. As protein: CASTLEGSYTF.

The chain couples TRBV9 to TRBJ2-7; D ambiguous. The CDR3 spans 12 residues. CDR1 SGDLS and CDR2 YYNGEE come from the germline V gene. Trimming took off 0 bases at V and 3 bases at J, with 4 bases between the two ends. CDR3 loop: CASSVDDYEQYF. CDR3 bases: TGTGCCAGCAGCGTAGACGACTACGAGCAGTACTTC.

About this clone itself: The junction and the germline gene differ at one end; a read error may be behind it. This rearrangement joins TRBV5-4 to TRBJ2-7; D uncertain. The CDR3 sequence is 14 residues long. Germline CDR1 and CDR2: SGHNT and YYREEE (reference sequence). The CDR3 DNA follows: TGCGCCAGCAGCCAAGGATACGGCACCTACGAGCAGTACTTC. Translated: CASSQGYGTYEQYF.

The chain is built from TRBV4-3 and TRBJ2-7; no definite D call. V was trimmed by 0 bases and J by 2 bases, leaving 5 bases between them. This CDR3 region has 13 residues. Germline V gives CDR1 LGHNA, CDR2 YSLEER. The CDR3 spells CASSQDSTYEQYF. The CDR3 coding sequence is TGCGCCAGCAGCCAAGATAGTACCTACGAGCAGTACTTC.

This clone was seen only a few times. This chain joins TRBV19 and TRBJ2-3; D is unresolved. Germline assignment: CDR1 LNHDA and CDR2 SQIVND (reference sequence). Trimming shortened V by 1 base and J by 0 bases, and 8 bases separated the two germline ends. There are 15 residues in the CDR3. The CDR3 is CASSIAGRSTDTQYF. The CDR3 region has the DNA TGTGCCAGTAGTATAGCGGGCAGGAGCACAGATACGCAGTATTTT.

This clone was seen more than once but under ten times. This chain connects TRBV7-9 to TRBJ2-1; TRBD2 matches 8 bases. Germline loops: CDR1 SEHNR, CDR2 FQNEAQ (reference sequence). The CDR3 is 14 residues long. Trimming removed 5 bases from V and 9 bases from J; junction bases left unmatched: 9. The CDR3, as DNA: TGTGCCAGCAGCGACAGAGCGGGAGCTTTTGAGCAGTTCTTC. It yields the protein CASSDRAGAFEQFF.

This CDR3 is CASSIGEIGYTF. The CDR3 DNA reads as TGTGCCAGTAGTATCGGGGAAATTGGCTACACCTTC. The gene calls are TRBV19 and TRBJ1-2; D is uncertain. The CDR3 contains 12 residues. Germline V gives CDR1 LNHDA, CDR2 SQIVND (reference sequence). Trimming removed 3 bases at V and 7 bases at J, with 9 bases between.

CDR3 sequence reads: CASSLSGGLYGDTQYF. The CDR3, as DNA: TGTGCCAGCAGCCTATCGGGGGGGCTTTATGGAGATACGCAGTATTTT. This chain uses TRBV27 with TRBJ2-3, with 8 bases fitting TRBD2. This CDR3 spans 16 amino acids. The V gene's germline CDR1 is MNHEY and CDR2 SMNVEV (reference sequence). V lost 6 bases and J lost 5; bases outside the gene matches: 13.

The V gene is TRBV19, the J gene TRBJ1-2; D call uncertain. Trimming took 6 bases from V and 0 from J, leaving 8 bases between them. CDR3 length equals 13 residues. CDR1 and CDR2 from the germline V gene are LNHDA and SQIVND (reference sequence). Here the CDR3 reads CASSFGANYGYTF. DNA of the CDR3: TGTGCCAGTAGCTTCGGGGCTAACTATGGCTACACCTTC.

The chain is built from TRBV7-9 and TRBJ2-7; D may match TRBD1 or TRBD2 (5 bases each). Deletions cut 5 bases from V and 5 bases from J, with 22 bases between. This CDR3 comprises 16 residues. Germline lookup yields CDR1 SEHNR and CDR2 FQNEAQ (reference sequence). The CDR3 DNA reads TGTGCCAGCAGCAACCTCCGGGACCCCAAACCCCACGAGCAGTACTTC. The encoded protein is CASSNLRDPKPHEQYF.

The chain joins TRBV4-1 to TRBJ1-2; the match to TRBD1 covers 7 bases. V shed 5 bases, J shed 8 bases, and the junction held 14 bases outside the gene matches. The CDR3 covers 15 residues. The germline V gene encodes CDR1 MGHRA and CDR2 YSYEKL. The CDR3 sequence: CASSGPRQGGKGYTF. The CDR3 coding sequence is TGCGCCAGCAGCGGGCCTCGACAGGGAGGGAAGGGCTACACCTTC.

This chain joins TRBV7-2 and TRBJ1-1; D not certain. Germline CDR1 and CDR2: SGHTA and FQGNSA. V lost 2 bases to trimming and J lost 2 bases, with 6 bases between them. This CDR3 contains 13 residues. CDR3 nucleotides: TGTGCCAGCAGCTTATGGAGCAACACTGAAGCTTTCTTT. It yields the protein CASSLWSNTEAFF.

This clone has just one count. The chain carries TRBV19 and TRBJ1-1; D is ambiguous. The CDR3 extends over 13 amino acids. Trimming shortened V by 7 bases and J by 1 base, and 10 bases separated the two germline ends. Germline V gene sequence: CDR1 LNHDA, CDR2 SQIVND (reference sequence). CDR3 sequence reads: CASTQAGNTEAFF. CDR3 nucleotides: TGTGCCAGTACTCAGGCGGGGAACACTGAAGCTTTCTTT.